This TCR beta chain is from a study of naive and memory T cell subsets. Points from the study as a whole: Possibly reflecting memory cells re-expressing CD45RA, a few larger clonotypes occurred in naive repertoires, especially CD8. From naive to CM, EM and EMRA, diversity decreased and Gini increased.

The CDR3 has 16 residues. Germline trimming cut 5 bases from V and 5 bases from J; bases unmatched to any gene: 8. In germline, CDR1 is LGHNA, CDR2 YSLEER. As regards this clonotype: Its specificity is unknown.

An equimolar mix of two oligonucleotides served as the beta constant-region primer for TRBC1 and TRBC2. Nested alpha and beta constant-region primers with the SP2 primer drove four PCR rounds on ligated cDNA. TCRdb analysed the UMI-ligation and nested PCR reads with MiXCR anew, one entry per CDR3 protein. Of some 110,000 distinct CDR3 sequences listed, about 14% are singletons. Cells stained for CD3, CD4, CD8, CD45RA, CD27 and viability were sorted into four CD45RA/CD27 subsets. Sequencing input: naive CD8+ T cells from blood. This sequence joins TRBV4-3 and TRBJ2-3; 12 bases agree with TRBD2. This clonotype was sampled from a human donor in good health. This CDR3 is CASSFRLAGAEDTQYF. CDR3 nucleotides: TGCGCCAGCAGCTTCAGACTAGCGGGGGCGGAAGATACGCAGTATTTT.